A single sample gave rise to the 21 T cell receptor beta chains below, sequenced in a study of cytomegalovirus exposure and HLA in healthy donors. PCR employed 60 Vbeta and 13 Jbeta primers. Generated by immunoSEQ multiplex PCR, the TCRdb table keeps only in-frame clones and is missing some. The sample carries roughly 100,000 clones, roughly 80% recorded once. The sample was PBMCs. The receptor set was obtained from a woman aged 40 to 50 in good health and CMV-seropositive.

This clone was seen more than once but under ten times. The chain recombines TRBV13 with TRBJ1-2; 7 bases are shared with TRBD1. Per the germline V gene, CDR1 is PRHDT and CDR2 is FYEKMQ (reference sequence). V lost 0 bases and J lost 5; bases outside the gene matches: 6. CDR3 length: 15 residues. For the CDR3, the DNA is TGTGCCAGCAGCTTAGGCGATACAGGGGAATATGGCTACACCTTC. Its protein is CASSLGDTGEYGYTF.

This chain connects TRBV2 to TRBJ1-2; D ambiguous. The V gene's germline CDR1 is SNHLY and CDR2 FYNNEI. This CDR3 is built from 14 residues. V was trimmed by 8 bases and J by 4 bases, leaving 17 bases between them. The CDR3 DNA reads as TGTGCCAGCTCATTCGGGAGCTGGGGCTATGGCTACACCTTC. Amino acids: CASSFGSWGYGYTF.

This sequence joins TRBV12-5 and TRBJ1-2; 7 bases match TRBD1. CDR3 length: 16 residues. With 0 bases clipped from V and 2 bases from J, the junction kept 6 bases outside the gene matches. The germline gives CDR1 LGHNT, CDR2 FRNRAP. The CDR3 spells CASGLVLGQRNYGYTF. The CDR3 DNA reads as TGTGCTAGTGGTTTGGTCCTGGGACAGAGAAACTATGGCTACACCTTC. Full variable domain (rest looked up from reference TRBV12-5 and TRBJ1-2): DARVTQTPRHKVTEMGQEVTMRCQPILGHNTVFWYRQTMMQGLELLAYFRNRAPLDDSGMPKDRFSAEMPDATLATLKIQPSEPRDSAVYFCASGLVLGQRNYGYTFGSGTRLTVV.

This clone was observed a handful of times. The rearrangement uses TRBV7-2 and TRBJ2-7; 10 nucleotides match TRBD1. The CDR3 is 16 residues long. Germline V gives CDR1 SGHTA, CDR2 FQGNSA. Losses at the gene ends were 0 bases for V and 1 base for J; bases not matched to a gene: 3. The CDR3 DNA follows: TGTGCCAGCAGCTTAGCCCTGGGACAGGGGTCCTACGAGCAGTACTTC. It codes for CASSLALGQGSYEQYF.

The rearrangement links TRBV11-2 to TRBJ1-3; TRBD1 matches at 8 bases. Trimming removed 6 bases from V and 5 bases from J; junction bases left unmatched: 21. Germline V gene lookup returns CDR1 SGHAT and CDR2 FQNNGV. CDR3 length: 19 residues. The DNA for the CDR3 is TGTGCCAGCAGTTTCCCACCGATCCGGGACAGGTCTGCGCGAAACACCATATATTTT. Translating it yields CASSFPPIRDRSARNTIYF.

The CDR3 nucleotides are TGTGCCAGCAGTGTGACAGGACGCTATGGCTACACCTTC. It translates to CASSVTGRYGYTF. V usage is TRBV6-1 and J usage is TRBJ1-2, with a weak D call TRBD1 (6 bases). The ends were cut back, 4 bases at V and 4 bases at J, with 10 bases in the middle. Germline CDR1 MNHNS, CDR2 SASEGT. This CDR3 has 13 amino acids.

The chain couples TRBV7-8 to TRBJ1-2, with D perhaps TRBD1 (5 bases). V was cut by 3 bases and J by 3 bases, with 8 bases left in between. Germline V gene sequence: CDR1 SGHVS, CDR2 FQNEAQ. The CDR3 runs to 13 residues. In DNA, the CDR3 is TGTGCCAGCAGCTTGCAGGGATACTATGGCTACACCTTC. Protein product: CASSLQGYYGYTF.

This sequence joins TRBV28 and TRBJ2-5, with unresolved D. V gave up 2 bases and J gave up 4 bases, with 14 bases separating them. The CDR3 extends over 15 amino acids. Germline CDR1 MDHEN, CDR2 SYDVKM. The CDR3: CASSLVSVALETQYF. CDR3 sequence (DNA): TGTGCCAGCAGTTTAGTGTCGGTAGCCCTAGAGACCCAGTACTTC.

The CDR3 region is CASSVGPGNTEAFF. For the CDR3, the DNA is TGTGCCAGCAGCGTAGGTCCAGGGAACACTGAAGCTTTCTTT. This chain connects TRBV9 to TRBJ1-1; D gene ambiguous. The germline CDR1 and CDR2 sequences are SGDLS and YYNGEE. V was cut by 0 bases and J by 1 base, with 7 bases left in between. There are 14 residues in the CDR3. Complete variable domain (other parts from reference TRBV9 and TRBJ1-1): DSGVTQTPKHLITATGQRVTLRCSPRSGDLSVYWYQQSLDQGLQFLIQYYNGEERAKGNILERFSAQQFPDLHSELNLSSLELGDSALYFCASSVGPGNTEAFFGQGTRLTVV.

This clone showed up just a few times. The sample contains more than one DNA sequence encoding this CDR3. The chain couples TRBV5-6 to TRBJ1-1; D call uncertain. The ends were cut back, 0 bases at V and 4 bases at J, with 7 bases in the middle. Germline V gives CDR1 SGHDT, CDR2 YYEEEE. CDR3 length equals 13 residues. For the CDR3, the DNA is TGTGCCAGCAGCTTGGGACTCCCCACTGAAGCTTTCTTT. This gives the protein CASSLGLPTEAFF.

The chain links TRBV4-1 to TRBJ1-2; the D gene is possibly TRBD1 (6 bases). The CDR3 is 14 residues long. Germline loops: CDR1 MGHRA, CDR2 YSYEKL. The germline V and J ends were trimmed by 1 base and 4 bases, with 10 bases remaining between them. CDR3: CASSQAGAGYGYTF. The DNA of the CDR3 is TGCGCCAGCAGCCAAGCAGGGGCGGGCTATGGCTACACCTTC.

In DNA form, the CDR3 reads TGCGCCAGCAGCTTGGAGCCGAGGGGGGGGGCTCAGCCCCAGCATTTT. Amino acids: CASSLEPRGGAQPQHF. The chain uses TRBV5-1 and TRBJ1-5, with a tentative D call TRBD1 (6 bases). Germline-derived CDR1 and CDR2 are SGHRS and YFSETQ. Trimming removed 0 bases at V and 6 bases at J, with 16 bases between. This CDR3 comprises 16 residues.

The chain recombines TRBV11-2 with TRBJ2-7; TRBD1 agrees at 8 bases. Germline lookup yields CDR1 SGHAT and CDR2 FQNNGV. The length of the CDR3 is 14 residues. Trimming cost V 1 base and J 2 bases; bases outside gene matches: 1. CDR3 in DNA: TGTGCCAGCAGCTTAGTACAGGGGGCCTACGAGCAGTACTTC. Residues: CASSLVQGAYEQYF.

The rearrangement joins TRBV10-1 to TRBJ2-7, with 8 bases matching TRBD1. Losses at the gene ends were 3 bases for V and 5 bases for J; bases not matched to a gene: 18. CDR1 and CDR2 (germline): WNHNN, SYGVQD (reference sequence). CDR3 size: 18 residues. The DNA of the CDR3 is TGCGCCAGCAGTGACGGAAGGACAGGGAGAAGGAGTGTACACGAGCAGTACTTC. Amino acids: CASSDGRTGRRSVHEQYF.

This chain links TRBV11-2 with TRBJ2-1; 12 bases align to TRBD2. This CDR3 has 14 amino acids. Trimming at V came to 5 bases and at J to 9 bases, leaving 5 bases not matched to a gene. Germline V gene lookup returns CDR1 SGHAT and CDR2 FQNNGV. In DNA form, the CDR3 reads TGTGCCAGCAGCAGTGGACTAGCGGGGAGTGAGCAGTTCTTC. The encoded protein is CASSSGLAGSEQFF.

The gene calls are TRBV5-1 and TRBJ2-7; D is perhaps TRBD1 (6 bases). Germline V gives CDR1 SGHRS, CDR2 YFSETQ. Trimming cost V 5 bases and J 3 bases, with 12 bases left between them. This CDR3 is 13 amino acids long. CDR3 bases: TGCGCCAGCAGACGACAGGAGAGCTACGAGCAGTACTTC. This encodes CASRRQESYEQYF.

This clone was recorded a few times. This chain connects TRBV27 to TRBJ1-1; 10 bases line up with TRBD1. In germline, CDR1 is MNHEY, CDR2 SMNVEV (reference sequence). Unmatched junction bases numbered 11, after V lost 5 bases and J lost 5 bases. The CDR3 totals 16 residues. The chain's CDR3 is CASSPRQGAIKTEAFF. The CDR3, as DNA: TGTGCCAGCAGTCCGCGACAGGGGGCGATTAAGACTGAAGCTTTCTTT.

V usage is TRBV5-1 and J usage is TRBJ2-7, with a weak D call TRBD2 (5 bases). The V end lost 4 bases, the J end lost 3 bases, and 11 bases lay between the germline ends. The V gene's germline CDR1 is SGHRS and CDR2 YFSETQ. This CDR3 region has 13 residues. The CDR3 DNA reads as TGCGCCAGCAGCCTGGATGGGAGCTACGAGCAGTACTTC. It translates to CASSLDGSYEQYF.

This chain links TRBV28 with TRBJ2-3, with D perhaps TRBD1 (5 bases). Germline V CDR1 and CDR2: MDHEN, SYDVKM. This CDR3 comprises 14 residues. V lost 3 bases and J 5 bases, leaving 12 bases between the germline ends. The CDR3, as DNA: TGTGCCAGCAGTTTGGACACCCAGGGAGATACGCAGTATTTT. It translates to CASSLDTQGDTQYF. The full variable domain, with the rest looked up from reference TRBV28 and TRBJ2-3, is DVKVTQSSRYLVKRTGEKVFLECVQDMDHENMFWYRQDPGLGLRLIYFSYDVKMKEKGDIPEGYSVSREKKERFSLILESASTNQTSMYLCASSLDTQGDTQYFGPGTRLTVL.

This clone was picked up a small number of times. The chain has TRBV5-6 and TRBJ1-6, with a weak D call TRBD1 (6 bases). CDR1 is SGHDT and CDR2 is YYEEEE in the germline V gene. The V and J ends lost 2 bases and 8 bases respectively, with 11 bases between them. The CDR3 has 14 amino acids. CDR3 sequence: CASSFRAGDSPLHF. In nucleotides, the CDR3 is TGTGCCAGCAGCTTTAGGGCAGGGGATTCACCCCTCCACTTT.

The rearrangement uses TRBV7-9 and TRBJ2-3, with D maybe TRBD2 (5 bases). This CDR3 has 14 amino acids. Trimming shortened V by 2 bases and J by 5 bases, and 11 bases separated the two germline ends. Germline assignment: CDR1 SEHNR and CDR2 FQNEAQ (reference sequence). Here the CDR3 DNA reads TGTGCCAGCAGCTTAAGTTCAGCGGTAGATACGCAGTATTTT. Translated, it gives CASSLSSAVDTQYF. Full variable domain (rest looked up from reference TRBV7-9 and TRBJ2-3): DTGVSQNPRHKITKRGQNVTFRCDPISEHNRLYWYRQTLGQGPEFLTYFQNEAQLEKSRLLSDRFSAERPKGSFSTLEIQRTEQGDSAMYLCASSLSSAVDTQYFGPGTRLTVL.